This is a list of T cell receptor beta chains from one sample in a study of cytomegalovirus exposure and HLA in healthy donors. Some clones are missing from TCRdb's copy, which holds only in-frame ones; the method was immunoSEQ multiplex PCR. The data contain 220,000 or so clones, around 90% of them seen just once; the ten biggest clones take up around 1%. The specimen was PBMCs. These receptors all come from a woman between 18 and 29 years old in good health and CMV-seronegative. CDR3s include the opening cysteine and the closing phenylalanine or tryptophan. Fields, in order: J gene, V gene, D gene, clone size, CDR3 protein, CDR3 DNA. The D gene is left open where the match is weak. The size of a clone is reported for some rows only, either as once, few or many, or as a class for expanded clones.

J: TRBJ1-5
V: TRBV10-3
D: TRBD1
size: -
CDR3: CAISEVKTGEHQPQHF
DNA: TGTGCCATCAGTGAGGTGAAGACAGGGGAGCATCAGCCCCAGCATTTT

J: TRBJ2-1
V: TRBV7-9
D: TRBD2
size: once
CDR3: CASSPFLAGGWGSYNEQFF
DNA: TGTGCCAGCAGCCCATTTTTAGCGGGAGGTTGGGGGTCCTACAATGAGCAGTTCTTC

J: TRBJ1-5
V: TRBV7-8
D: -
size: -
CDR3: CASSLATGNSNQPQHF
DNA: TGTGCCAGCAGCTTAGCTACGGGGAATAGCAATCAGCCCCAGCATTTT

J: TRBJ2-3
V: TRBV5-1
D: -
size: -
CDR3: CASSLGTGGSGTQYF
DNA: TGCGCCAGCAGCTTGGGGACAGGAGGGTCGGGTACGCAGTATTTT

J: TRBJ2-7
V: TRBV5-1
D: -
size: -
CDR3: CASSLLGGKAYEQYF
DNA: TGCGCCAGCAGCTTACTAGGCGGCAAAGCCTACGAGCAGTACTTC

J: TRBJ1-1
V: TRBV27
D: -
size: -
CDR3: CASSLVSGGRNTEAFF
DNA: TGTGCCAGCAGTTTAGTGTCCGGGGGACGGAACACTGAAGCTTTCTTT

J: TRBJ1-1
V: TRBV29-1
D: -
size: few
CDR3: CSVVAADTEAFF
DNA: TGCAGCGTTGTTGCAGCGGACACTGAAGCTTTCTTT

J: TRBJ1-5
V: TRBV7-9
D: -
size: -
CDR3: CASSLKKGLSNQPQHF
DNA: TGTGCCAGCAGCTTAAAAAAGGGGTTGAGCAATCAGCCCCAGCATTTT

J: TRBJ1-2
V: TRBV7-3
D: -
size: -
CDR3: CASSPHTRASGDYGYTF
DNA: TGTGCCAGCAGCCCTCATACGAGGGCCTCCGGAGACTATGGCTACACCTTC

J: TRBJ2-1
V: TRBV4-1
D: -
size: -
CDR3: CASSQAQDRVLADNEQFF
DNA: TGCGCCAGCAGCCAAGCTCAAGACCGGGTCCTGGCGGACAATGAGCAGTTCTTC

J: TRBJ1-2
V: TRBV4-1
D: -
size: -
CDR3: CASSQLQWKPNYGYTF
DNA: TGCGCCAGCAGCCAACTACAGTGGAAGCCTAACTATGGCTACACCTTC

J: TRBJ1-2
V: TRBV7-8
D: -
size: -
CDR3: CASSLVNSHYGYTF
DNA: TGTGCCAGCAGCTTAGTGAACAGCCACTATGGCTACACCTTC

J: TRBJ2-3
V: TRBV27
D: -
size: -
CDR3: CASSRTKNTDTQYF
DNA: TGTGCCAGCAGTCGGACTAAGAACACAGATACGCAGTATTTT

J: TRBJ2-7
V: TRBV6-1
D: -
size: -
CDR3: CASSEYGRRMSYEQYF
DNA: TGTGCCAGCAGTGAGTACGGGAGAAGAATGTCCTACGAGCAGTACTTC

J: TRBJ2-7
V: TRBV4-1
D: TRBD1
size: -
CDR3: CASSQAYRDRFYEQYF
DNA: TGCGCCAGCAGCCAAGCCTACCGGGACAGATTCTACGAGCAGTACTTC

J: TRBJ1-2
V: TRBV19
D: TRBD1
size: few
CDR3: CASSPTTGHGYTF
DNA: TGTGCCAGTAGTCCGACGACAGGGCATGGCTACACCTTC

J: TRBJ1-2
V: TRBV5-5
D: -
size: -
CDR3: CASSPAPVVDGYTF
DNA: TGTGCCAGCAGCCCCGCCCCAGTGGTGGATGGCTACACCTTC

J: TRBJ1-2
V: TRBV6-1
D: -
size: -
CDR3: CASSQAYGYTF
DNA: TGTGCCAGCTCTCAGGCCTATGGCTACACCTTC

J: TRBJ2-3
V: TRBV27
D: TRBD2
size: -
CDR3: CASSSIAGGPGDTQYF
DNA: TGTGCCAGCAGTTCCATAGCGGGAGGGCCCGGGGATACGCAGTATTTT

J: TRBJ2-7
V: TRBV6-5
D: -
size: few
CDR3: CASSYSVAGEQYF
DNA: TGTGCCAGCAGTTACTCGGTGGCGGGAGAGCAGTACTTC

J: TRBJ2-5
V: TRBV29-1
D: -
size: -
CDR3: CSVGLARNEGQETQYF
DNA: TGCAGCGTTGGTCTAGCGAGAAACGAGGGACAAGAGACCCAGTACTTC

J: TRBJ2-4
V: TRBV5-4
D: TRBD2
size: -
CDR3: CASSLAPAGIQYF
DNA: TGTGCCAGCAGCTTGGCCCCAGCGGGAATTCAGTACTTC

J: TRBJ2-1
V: TRBV30
D: TRBD2
size: -
CDR3: CAWSVYFSVGGGTSGDNEQFF
DNA: TGTGCCTGGAGTGTATACTTTTCGGTCGGAGGAGGGACTAGCGGCGACAATGAGCAGTTCTTC

J: TRBJ2-1
V: TRBV5-1
D: -
size: -
CDR3: CASSLGAPVSYNEQFF
DNA: TGCGCCAGCAGCTTGGGTGCACCGGTCTCCTACAATGAGCAGTTCTTC

J: TRBJ2-1
V: TRBV11-2
D: TRBD2
size: -
CDR3: CASSLDLGGVYNEQFF
DNA: TGTGCCAGCAGCTTAGATCTGGGGGGGGTCTACAATGAGCAGTTCTTC

J: TRBJ2-6
V: TRBV5-1
D: TRBD1
size: -
CDR3: CASSLARDSSGANVLTF
DNA: TGCGCCAGCAGCTTGGCTAGGGACAGCTCTGGGGCCAACGTCCTGACTTTC

J: TRBJ1-1
V: TRBV6-4
D: -
size: -
CDR3: CASSETGEDTEAFF
DNA: TGTGCCAGCAGTGAAACTGGGGAGGATACTGAAGCTTTCTTT